A selection of T cell receptor beta chains follows, all from one sample in a study of blood T cell repertoires in COVID-19. Some clones are missing from TCRdb's copy, which holds only in-frame ones; the method was immunoSEQ multiplex PCR. The sample contains about 14,000 clones, over 65% of which appear only once. Sequenced sample: peripheral blood. All receptors come from a boy aged 2 to 10 with active or convalescent COVID-19. The CDR3 runs from the conserved cysteine through the conserved F or W. The D gene is left open where the match is weak. The size entry is marked missing in some rows and otherwise reads once, few, many or a size class.

D: NA; size: NA; J: TRBJ2-3; V: TRBV28; CDR3: CASSPNRSPNTQYF; DNA: TGTGCCAGCAGTCCGAACAGGTCCCCGAATACGCAGTATTTT
D: NA; size: NA; J: TRBJ1-5; V: TRBV4-2; CDR3: CASSQVGGAGGVSNQPQHF; DNA: TGTGCCAGCAGCCAAGTCGGAGGTGCAGGTGGGGTTAGCAATCAGCCCCAGCATTTT
D: TRBD2; size: NA; J: TRBJ2-3; V: TRBV10-2; CDR3: CASSVAGLSDTQYF; DNA: TGCGCCAGCAGTGTAGCGGGATTATCAGATACGCAGTATTTT
D: NA; size: NA; J: TRBJ1-5; V: TRBV7-9; CDR3: CASSLDWGNQPQHF; DNA: TGTGCCAGCAGCCTGGACTGGGGAAATCAGCCCCAGCATTTT
D: TRBD1; size: NA; J: TRBJ1-5; V: TRBV28; CDR3: CASSSGGRQPQHF; DNA: TGTGCCAGCAGTTCAGGGGGTAGGCAGCCCCAGCATTTT
D: NA; size: NA; J: TRBJ1-2; V: TRBV5-4; CDR3: CASSSGRGGWVGYTF; DNA: TGTGCCAGCAGCTCGGGGAGGGGAGGTTGGGTTGGCTACACCTTC
D: NA; size: NA; J: TRBJ2-3; V: TRBV6-5; CDR3: CASRTVYSTDTQYF; DNA: TGTGCCAGCAGGACAGTTTACAGCACAGATACGCAGTATTTT
D: NA; size: NA; J: TRBJ1-2; V: TRBV19; CDR3: CAGGRLGGYTF; DNA: TGTGCCGGCGGCCGGCTCGGTGGCTACACCTTC
D: TRBD1; size: NA; J: TRBJ1-1; V: TRBV9; CDR3: CASSVIQGAAFF; DNA: TGTGCCAGCAGCGTGATACAGGGGGCGGCTTTCTTT
D: NA; size: NA; J: TRBJ1-6; V: TRBV30; CDR3: CAWTPDTAPSSPLHF; DNA: TGTGCCTGGACCCCGGACACAGCCCCAAGTTCACCCCTCCACTTT
D: TRBD1; size: few; J: TRBJ2-2; V: TRBV4-1; CDR3: CASSHTGGHGELFF; DNA: TGCGCCAGCAGCCACACAGGGGGCCACGGGGAGCTGTTTTTT
D: TRBD1; size: few; J: TRBJ2-3; V: TRBV5-5; CDR3: CASPGQSTDTQYF; DNA: TGTGCCAGCCCGGGACAGTCCACAGATACGCAGTATTTT
D: NA; size: few; J: TRBJ1-5; V: TRBV28; CDR3: CASSWGGNQPQHF; DNA: TGTGCCAGCAGTTGGGGGGGCAATCAGCCCCAGCATTTT
D: NA; size: NA; J: TRBJ1-2; V: TRBV6-2/TRBV6-3; CDR3: CASSPRAYGYTF; DNA: TGTGCCAGCAGCCCGAGGGCTTATGGCTACACCTTC
D: NA; size: NA; J: TRBJ1-2; V: TRBV28; CDR3: CASSCLLGGKRPRANYGYTF; DNA: TGTGCCAGCAGTTGCCTCTTGGGGGGTAAGAGGCCGAGGGCTAACTATGGCTACACCTTC
D: NA; size: NA; J: TRBJ1-2; V: TRBV15; CDR3: CATVQGGGYTF; DNA: TGTGCCACAGTCCAGGGTGGCGGCTACACCTTC
D: NA; size: NA; J: TRBJ1-2; V: TRBV29-1; CDR3: CSVERSGYTF; DNA: TGCAGCGTTGAGAGGAGTGGCTACACCTTC
D: NA; size: NA; J: TRBJ2-2; V: TRBV9; CDR3: CASSVYGTGELFF; DNA: TGTGCCAGCAGCGTATACGGGACCGGGGAGCTGTTTTTT
D: NA; size: NA; J: TRBJ1-3; V: TRBV6-5; CDR3: CASSRRPGGNTIYF; DNA: TGTGCCAGCAGCCGACGCCCGGGAGGAAACACCATATATTTT
D: TRBD1; size: NA; J: TRBJ1-2; V: TRBV7-8; CDR3: CASSLTGTGLYGYTF; DNA: TGTGCCAGCAGCCTGACAGGGACAGGCTTATATGGCTACACCTTC
D: TRBD2; size: NA; J: TRBJ2-5; V: TRBV15; CDR3: CATSRVPAGGLETQYF; DNA: TGTGCCACCAGCAGAGTCCCGGCGGGGGGGCTAGAGACCCAGTACTTC
D: TRBD1; size: few; J: TRBJ1-2; V: TRBV5-1; CDR3: CASSPGQYISLEYGYTF; DNA: TGCGCCAGCAGCCCGGGACAGTACATTTCCCTCGAGTATGGCTACACCTTC
D: TRBD1; size: NA; J: TRBJ2-2; V: TRBV14; CDR3: CASSQGTGWAGELFF; DNA: TGTGCCAGCAGCCAAGGGACAGGGTGGGCCGGGGAGCTGTTTTTT
D: TRBD2; size: NA; J: TRBJ2-1; V: TRBV5-1; CDR3: CASSLETSGVYNEQFF; DNA: TGCGCCAGCAGCTTGGAGACTAGCGGGGTCTACAATGAGCAGTTCTTC
D: NA; size: NA; J: TRBJ2-1; V: TRBV7-2; CDR3: CASSASVVYNEQFF; DNA: TGTGCCAGCAGCGCTAGCGTGGTCTACAATGAGCAGTTCTTC
D: NA; size: NA; J: TRBJ1-6; V: TRBV27; CDR3: CASGPPLRSPLHF; DNA: TGTGCCAGCGGGCCCCCCCTTAGGTCACCCCTCCACTTT